The 5 T cell receptor beta chains presented below share a single source sample, sequenced in a study of cytomegalovirus exposure and HLA in healthy donors. TCRdb's table, derived via immunoSEQ multiplex PCR, lists solely in-frame clones and lacks some. This sample carries approximately 190,000 clones, 84% of them seen once, and the ten largest clones take around 6.7%. The sequencing sample was made of PBMCs. These receptor sequences come from a young man in good health and CMV-seropositive.

The chain employs TRBV7-7 and TRBJ2-3; 8 positions agree with TRBD1. V trimming: 4 bases; J trimming: 9 bases; junction bases outside the gene matches: 6. CDR1 and CDR2 (germline): SSHAT, FNYEAQ (reference sequence). This CDR3 comprises 13 residues. CDR3 amino acids: CASSSDRGDTQYF. The CDR3 DNA follows: TGTGCCAGCAGCTCAGACAGGGGAGACACGCAGTATTTT.

This chain links TRBV6-6 with TRBJ2-3; no firm D call. Per the germline V gene, CDR1 is MNHNY and CDR2 is SVGAGI (reference sequence). Trimming pared 6 bases from V and 6 bases from J, leaving 7 bases between. CDR3 length: 11 residues. CDR3 in DNA: TGTGCCAGCAGCAACATGGATACGCAGTATTTT. Its translation is CASSNMDTQYF.

The chain uses TRBV7-6 and TRBJ1-2; D not certain. There are 19 residues in the CDR3. From germline, CDR1 is SGHVS and CDR2 FNYEAQ. The V gene lost 3 bases and the J gene lost 7 bases, with 30 bases spanning the gap. CDR3 region: CASSLFHSGKGNIIGGYTF. The CDR3 nucleotides read TGTGCCAGCAGCTTGTTTCATTCGGGAAAGGGAAATATCATCGGTGGCTACACCTTC.

The chain couples TRBV28 to TRBJ2-7, with TRBD2 as a possible D gene (7 bases). Germline V gives CDR1 MDHEN, CDR2 SYDVKM. The ends were cut back, 6 bases at V and 3 bases at J, with 24 bases in the middle. The CDR3 totals 17 residues. The CDR3 coding sequence is TGTGCCAGCAGGCCTAGAAGGGGGGGAAGCGGGTTCTACGAGCAGTACTTC. It codes for CASRPRRGGSGFYEQYF.

The chain has TRBV19 and TRBJ2-3; maybe TRBD1 (6 bases). CDR1 and CDR2 (germline): LNHDA, SQIVND (reference sequence). The CDR3 length is 17 residues. The V end lost 3 bases, the J end lost 2 bases, and 18 bases lay between the germline ends. DNA of the CDR3: TGTGCCAGTAGTATCCAGCCCGGGACACCCTTCACAGATACGCAGTATTTT. Amino acids: CASSIQPGTPFTDTQYF.